The rows below give T cell receptor beta chains drawn from one sample of a study of blood T cell repertoires in COVID-19. TCRdb keeps only in-frame clones here, not all; method: immunoSEQ multiplex PCR. Of over 90,000 clones detected, around 87% appear once; the ten largest clones hold around 5.3%. Material: peripheral blood. These receptors were taken from a woman aged 50 to 60 with COVID-19, enrolled during active disease. Each CDR3 is given with its conserved first and last residue.

j_call,v_call,cdr3_aa
TRBJ2-7,TRBV9,CASSAGTGARGQYF
TRBJ1-1,TRBV28,CASSSGTGVAEAFF
TRBJ1-2,TRBV12-5,CASGWHGYTF
TRBJ1-2,TRBV6-5,CASSPTGVYGYTF
TRBJ1-1,TRBV7-2,CASTRAQGNTEAFF
TRBJ2-3,TRBV5-1,CASSGGGGGPSDTQYF
TRBJ1-4,TRBV7-9,CASSRQGQGTNEKLFF
TRBJ2-3,TRBV29-1,CSVEPPGQGTDTQYF
TRBJ1-4,TRBV6-5,CASSREGANEKLFF
TRBJ1-2,TRBV18,CASSKGQNYGYTF